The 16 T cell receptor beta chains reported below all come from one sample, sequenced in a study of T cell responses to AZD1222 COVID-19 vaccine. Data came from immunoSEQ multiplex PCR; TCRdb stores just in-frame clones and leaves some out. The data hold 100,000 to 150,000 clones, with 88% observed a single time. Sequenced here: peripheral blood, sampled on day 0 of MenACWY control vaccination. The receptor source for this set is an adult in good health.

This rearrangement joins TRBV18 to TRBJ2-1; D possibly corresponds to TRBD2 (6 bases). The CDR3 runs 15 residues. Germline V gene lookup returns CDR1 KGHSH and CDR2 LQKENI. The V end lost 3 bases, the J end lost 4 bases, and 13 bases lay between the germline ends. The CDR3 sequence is CASSPSRDSYNEQFF. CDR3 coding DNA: TGTGCCAGCTCACCGAGCCGGGACTCTTACAATGAGCAGTTCTTC.

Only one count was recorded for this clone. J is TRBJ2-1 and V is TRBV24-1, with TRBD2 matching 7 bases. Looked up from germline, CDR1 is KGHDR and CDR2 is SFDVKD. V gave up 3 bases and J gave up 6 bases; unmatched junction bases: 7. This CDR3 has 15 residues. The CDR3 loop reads CATSDRASGFNEQFF. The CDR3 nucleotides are TGTGCCACCAGTGATCGGGCTAGCGGTTTCAATGAGCAGTTCTTC.

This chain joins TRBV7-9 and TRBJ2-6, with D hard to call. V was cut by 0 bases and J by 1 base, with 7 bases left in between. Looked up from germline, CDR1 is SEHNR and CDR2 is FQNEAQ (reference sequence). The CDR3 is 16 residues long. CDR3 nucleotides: TGTGCCAGCAGCTTAGCAAGTGGTTCTGGGGCCAACGTCCTGACTTTC. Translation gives CASSLASGSGANVLTF. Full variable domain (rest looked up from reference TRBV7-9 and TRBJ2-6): DTGVSQNPRHKITKRGQNVTFRCDPISEHNRLYWYRQTLGQGPEFLTYFQNEAQLEKSRLLSDRFSAERPKGSFSTLEIQRTEQGDSAMYLCASSLASGSGANVLTFGAGSRLTVL.

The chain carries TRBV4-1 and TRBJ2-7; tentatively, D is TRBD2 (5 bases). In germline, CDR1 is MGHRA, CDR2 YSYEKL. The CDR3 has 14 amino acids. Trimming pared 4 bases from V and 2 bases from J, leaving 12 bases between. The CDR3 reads CASSLSSGTYEQYF. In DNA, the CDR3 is TGCGCCAGCAGCCTGTCGTCGGGAACCTACGAGCAGTACTTC.

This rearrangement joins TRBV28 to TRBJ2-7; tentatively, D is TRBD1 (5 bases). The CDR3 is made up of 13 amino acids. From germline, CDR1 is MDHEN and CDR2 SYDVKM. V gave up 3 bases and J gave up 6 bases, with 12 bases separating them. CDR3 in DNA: TGTGCCAGCAGTTTCATGCAGGGCGCCGAGCAGTACTTC. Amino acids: CASSFMQGAEQYF.

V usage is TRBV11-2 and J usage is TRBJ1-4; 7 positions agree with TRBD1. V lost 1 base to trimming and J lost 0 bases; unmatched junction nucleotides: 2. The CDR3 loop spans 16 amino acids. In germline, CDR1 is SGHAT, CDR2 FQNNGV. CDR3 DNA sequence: TGTGCCAGCAGCTTAGGACAGGGCCCAACTAATGAAAAACTGTTTTTT. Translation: CASSLGQGPTNEKLFF.

The CDR3 bases are TGTGCCTGGAGCCCCGGGACGGGAATCTATGGCTACACCTTC. It is translated as CAWSPGTGIYGYTF. This chain uses TRBV30 with TRBJ1-2, with D perhaps matching TRBD1 (5 bases). V was pared by 3 bases and J by 4 bases, with 15 bases between. CDR3 length: 14 amino acids. The germline V gene has CDR1 GTSNPN and CDR2 SVGIG (reference sequence).

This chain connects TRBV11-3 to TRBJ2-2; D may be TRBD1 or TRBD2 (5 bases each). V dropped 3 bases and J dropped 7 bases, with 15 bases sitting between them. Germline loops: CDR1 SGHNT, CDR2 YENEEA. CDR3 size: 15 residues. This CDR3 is CASSLRGAPGGELFF. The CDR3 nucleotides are TGTGCCAGCAGCTTGAGAGGGGCCCCCGGCGGGGAGCTGTTTTTT.

The DNA of the CDR3 is TGTGCCAGCGGCGGGGGAGGACGGGAGACCCAGTACTTC. Amino acids: CASGGGGRETQYF. J is TRBJ2-5 and V is TRBV28; 7 bases fit TRBD2. This CDR3 spans 13 amino acids. Per the germline V gene, CDR1 is MDHEN and CDR2 is SYDVKM. The V gene end was trimmed by 8 bases and the J gene end by 5 bases; junction bases not matched to a gene: 8.

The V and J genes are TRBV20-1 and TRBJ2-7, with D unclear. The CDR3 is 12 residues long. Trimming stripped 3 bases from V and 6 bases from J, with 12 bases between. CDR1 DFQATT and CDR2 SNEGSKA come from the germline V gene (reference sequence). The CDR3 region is CSASKPGGEQYF. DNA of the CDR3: TGCAGTGCTAGTAAGCCGGGCGGCGAGCAGTACTTC.

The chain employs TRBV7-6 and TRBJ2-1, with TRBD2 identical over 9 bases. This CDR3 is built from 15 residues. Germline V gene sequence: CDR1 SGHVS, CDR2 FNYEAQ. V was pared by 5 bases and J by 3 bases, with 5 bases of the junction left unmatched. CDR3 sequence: CASSPASGIYNEQFF. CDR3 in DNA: TGTGCCAGCAGCCCCGCTAGCGGGATCTACAATGAGCAGTTCTTC.

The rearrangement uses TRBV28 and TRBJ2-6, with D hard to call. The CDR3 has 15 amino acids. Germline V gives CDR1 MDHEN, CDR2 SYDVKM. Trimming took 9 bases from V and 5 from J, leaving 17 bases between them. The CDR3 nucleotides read TGTGCCAGTAGTCCCGTGGGTGTCAGGGCCAACGTCCTGACTTTC. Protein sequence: CASSPVGVRANVLTF.

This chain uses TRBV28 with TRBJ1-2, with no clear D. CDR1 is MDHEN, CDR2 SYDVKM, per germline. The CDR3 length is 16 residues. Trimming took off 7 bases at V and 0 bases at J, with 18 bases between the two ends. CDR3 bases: TGTGCCAGCACCCCCGGACTTCCATCGGCTAACTATGGCTACACCTTC. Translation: CASTPGLPSANYGYTF.

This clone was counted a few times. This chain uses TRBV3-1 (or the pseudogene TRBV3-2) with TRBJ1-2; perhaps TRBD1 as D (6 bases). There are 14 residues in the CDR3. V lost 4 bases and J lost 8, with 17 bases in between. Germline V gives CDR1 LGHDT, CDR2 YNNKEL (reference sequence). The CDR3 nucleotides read TGTGCCAGCAGCCGAAGGAAACAGGGCCAAGGCTACACCTTC. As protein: CASSRRKQGQGYTF.

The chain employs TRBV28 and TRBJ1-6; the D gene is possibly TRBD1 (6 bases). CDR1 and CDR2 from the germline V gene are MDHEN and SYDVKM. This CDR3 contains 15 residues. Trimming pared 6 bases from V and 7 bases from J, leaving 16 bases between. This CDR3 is CASSYAGQKNSPLHF. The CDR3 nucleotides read TGTGCCAGCAGCTACGCAGGACAGAAGAATTCACCCCTCCACTTT.

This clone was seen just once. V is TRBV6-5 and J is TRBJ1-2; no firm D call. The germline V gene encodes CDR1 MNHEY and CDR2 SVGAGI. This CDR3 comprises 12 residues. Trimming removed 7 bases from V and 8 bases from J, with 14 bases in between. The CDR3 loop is CASTPGLGGYTF. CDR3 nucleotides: TGTGCCAGCACCCCGGGCCTGGGCGGCTACACCTTC.